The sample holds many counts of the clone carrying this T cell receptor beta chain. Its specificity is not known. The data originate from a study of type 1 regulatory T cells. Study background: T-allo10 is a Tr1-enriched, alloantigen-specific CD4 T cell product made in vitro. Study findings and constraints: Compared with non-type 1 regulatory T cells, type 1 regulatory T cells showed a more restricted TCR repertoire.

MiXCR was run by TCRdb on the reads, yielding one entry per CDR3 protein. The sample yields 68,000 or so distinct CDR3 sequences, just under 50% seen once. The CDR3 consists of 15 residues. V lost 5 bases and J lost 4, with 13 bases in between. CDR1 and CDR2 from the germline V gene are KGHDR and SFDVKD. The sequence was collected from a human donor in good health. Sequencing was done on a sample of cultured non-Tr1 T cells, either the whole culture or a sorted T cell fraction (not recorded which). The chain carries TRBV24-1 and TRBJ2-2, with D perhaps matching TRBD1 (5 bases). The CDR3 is CATSAGQLITGELFF. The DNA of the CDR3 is TGTGCCACCAGTGCCGGACAACTCATCACCGGGGAGCTGTTTTTT.